A single sample gave rise to the 2 T cell receptor beta chains below, sequenced in a study of blood T cell repertoires in COVID-19 (dated by TCRdb to about 2020). Receptor libraries were prepared by the immunoSEQ multiplex PCR assay. The table was pulled from immuneACCESS by TCRdb, which kept in-frame rearrangements only. Such tables lose some clones; where checked, under half of the loss comes from unresolved V genes, and the rest has no known cause. In all, the sample holds hundreds of thousands of clones, and approximately 82% of those were seen once. Jointly, the top ten make up around 1.8% of the sample. Sequencing was done on a sample of peripheral blood. The origin of the receptors is a woman over 75 with acute or convalescent COVID-19.

This clone was recorded only once. This chain uses TRBV4-2 with TRBJ1-1; TRBD1 aligns across 10 bases. In germline, CDR1 is LGHNA, CDR2 YNFKEQ. Trimming took 2 bases from V and 4 from J; bases not matched to a gene: 4. This CDR3 has 15 amino acids. CDR3 DNA sequence: TGTGCCAGCAGCCAACGGGACAGGGGACTCACTGAAGCTTTCTTT. Its translation: CASSQRDRGLTEAFF.

The rearrangement joins TRBV18 to TRBJ2-7; D is perhaps TRBD1 (5 bases). CDR3 length: 15 amino acids. The ends were cut back, 0 bases at V and 3 bases at J, with 12 bases in the middle. Germline V CDR1 and CDR2: KGHSH, LQKENI. The CDR3 sequence: CASSPPAGPSYEQYF. CDR3 bases: TGTGCCAGCTCACCACCGGCAGGGCCAAGCTACGAGCAGTACTTC. The entire variable domain, with the rest obtained from reference TRBV18 and TRBJ2-7, is as follows: NAGVMQNPRHLVRRRGQEARLRCSPMKGHSHVYWYRQLPEEGLKFMVYLQKENIIDESGMPKERFSAEFPKEGPSILRIQQVVRGDSAAYFCASSPPAGPSYEQYFGPGTRLTVT.